These 14 T cell receptor beta chains were all obtained from the same sample, sequenced in a study of blood T cell repertoires in COVID-19. This table comes from immunoSEQ multiplex PCR, and its TCRdb copy is limited to in-frame clones, with some not included. The table lists 200,000 to 250,000 clones, roughly 88% of them singletons. Sequenced material: peripheral blood. These receptor sequences come from an elderly man with acute or convalescent COVID-19.

The V and J genes are TRBV7-9 and TRBJ1-4; 7 positions match TRBD1. V was clipped by 5 bases and J by 3 bases; unmatched bases: 6. CDR3 length equals 15 residues. The germline gives CDR1 SEHNR, CDR2 FQNEAQ (reference sequence). CDR3 in DNA: TGTGCCAGCAGCCCTTCGGGACAGTCTAATGAAAAACTGTTTTTT. Protein sequence: CASSPSGQSNEKLFF.

This sequence joins TRBV12-2 and TRBJ2-2; the table's D gene call, TRBD2, was not cross checked with the DNA. TRBV12-2 is a recognized pseudogene. The CDR3 has 14 amino acids. CDR3 nucleotide sequence: TGTGCAAGTCGCTTAGAGCGGGGAGGCGGGGAGCTGTTTTTT. It specifies CASRLERGGGELFF.

V is TRBV4-3 and J is TRBJ1-2; D gene uncertain. The germline CDR1 and CDR2 sequences are LGHNA and YSLEER. The CDR3 sequence is 14 residues long. V was pared by 0 bases and J by 2 bases, with 7 bases between. The CDR3 here is CASSQEQTNYGYTF. The DNA of the CDR3 is TGCGCCAGCAGCCAAGAACAGACCAACTATGGCTACACCTTC.

The CDR3 loop reads CASSFGGLFSNQPQHF. In nucleotides, the CDR3 is TGTGCCAGCAGCTTCGGGGGGCTCTTTAGCAATCAGCCCCAGCATTTT. The chain is built from TRBV5-6 and TRBJ1-5, with D perhaps matching TRBD1 (6 bases). V was trimmed by 2 bases and J by 0 bases, leaving 12 bases between them. The CDR3 totals 16 residues. CDR1 and CDR2 (germline): SGHDT, YYEEEE.

The rearrangement uses TRBV28 and TRBJ1-5; 7 bases fit TRBD1. V was pared by 7 bases and J by 7 bases, with 7 bases of the junction left unmatched. Germline V lookup: CDR1 MDHEN, CDR2 SYDVKM. This CDR3 spans 13 amino acids. CDR3 bases: TGTGCCAGCACCTCGACAGGGCCCCAGCCCCAGCATTTT. This encodes CASTSTGPQPQHF.

This clone was detected once. J is TRBJ1-1 and V is TRBV20-1; possible D gene TRBD1, 5 bases. Trimming took off 3 bases at V and 0 bases at J, with 11 bases between the two ends. From germline, CDR1 is DFQATT and CDR2 SNEGSKA (reference sequence). There are 14 residues in the CDR3. The CDR3 nucleotides are TGCAGTGCTAGTTCGGGACTCTTGAACACTGAAGCTTTCTTT. The encoded protein is CSASSGLLNTEAFF.

The chain joins TRBV5-4 to TRBJ1-2; no firm D call. Germline V gives CDR1 SGHNT, CDR2 YYREEE (reference sequence). The CDR3 contains 15 residues. V was shortened by 6 bases and J by 4 bases, with 19 bases between the two germline ends. This CDR3 is CASKPAGGTGYGYTF. CDR3 nucleotide sequence: TGTGCCAGCAAACCGGCCGGAGGCACCGGCTATGGCTACACCTTC.

Written as DNA, the CDR3 is TGCAGTGCTGGGGGACTCAACGAGCAGTACTTC. This codes for CSAGGLNEQYF. The chain joins TRBV20-1 to TRBJ2-7, with a weak D call TRBD2 (6 bases). This CDR3 contains 11 residues. Germline V CDR1 and CDR2: DFQATT, SNEGSKA (reference sequence). Trimming took off 5 bases at V and 5 bases at J, with 10 bases between the two ends.

A single count supports this clone. This chain joins TRBV3-1 (or the pseudogene TRBV3-2) and TRBJ2-3, with 7 bases aligning to TRBD1. V lost 2 bases and J lost 2; bases outside the gene matches: 4. The CDR3 sequence is 15 residues long. Germline loops: CDR1 LGHDT, CDR2 YNNKEL (reference sequence). CDR3 nucleotide sequence: TGTGCCAGCAGCCAAACAGGGGCCCTCACAGATACGCAGTATTTT. The encoded protein is CASSQTGALTDTQYF.

The genes are TRBV7-2 and TRBJ2-7; the D gene is possibly TRBD1 (6 bases). Germline-derived CDR1 and CDR2 are SGHTA and FQGNSA. The CDR3 sequence is 19 residues long. The ends were cut back, 5 bases at V and 2 bases at J, with 28 bases in the middle. The CDR3 sequence: CASSLGLPTDRIHAYEQYF. The DNA for the CDR3 is TGTGCCAGCAGCCTGGGGTTACCGACAGACAGGATCCATGCCTACGAGCAGTACTTC. Drawing the rest from reference TRBV7-2 and TRBJ2-7, the complete variable domain is GAGVSQSPSNKVTEKGKDVELRCDPISGHTALYWYRQSLGQGLEFLIYFQGNSAPDKSGLPSDRFSAERTGGSVSTLTIQRTQQEDSAVYLCASSLGLPTDRIHAYEQYFGPGTRLTVT.

This clone was detected once. V and J are TRBV28 and TRBJ1-1, with a possible D match to TRBD1 (6 bases). CDR1 is MDHEN and CDR2 is SYDVKM in the germline V gene. This CDR3 is 15 amino acids long. Trimming pared 6 bases from V and 4 bases from J, leaving 18 bases between. CDR3 bases: TGTGCCAGCAGGCGAGGGGGGGTAGTGGCCACTGAAGCTTTCTTT. Translating gives CASRRGGVVATEAFF.

This clone has more than one count but fewer than ten. The chain has TRBV19 and TRBJ1-3, with D uncertain. Looked up from germline, CDR1 is LNHDA and CDR2 is SQIVND (reference sequence). The CDR3 has 13 amino acids. Deletions cut 5 bases from V and 4 bases from J, with 9 bases between. Here the CDR3 DNA reads TGTGCCAGTAGTCTCCTCGAGGGAAACACCATATATTTT. Its translation: CASSLLEGNTIYF.

This clone was seen just once. This chain uses TRBV19 with TRBJ1-3; D unclear. CDR3 length: 16 amino acids. In germline, CDR1 is LNHDA, CDR2 SQIVND (reference sequence). V was cut by 9 bases and J by 0 bases, with 18 bases left in between. The CDR3 coding sequence is TGTGCCAGCTGGAGAAATATCCTCGCCTCTGGAAACACCATATATTTT. Its translation is CASWRNILASGNTIYF.

In the case of this clone: Other DNA sequences in the same sample also yield this CDR3. V usage is TRBV2 and J usage is TRBJ1-5; 9 bases align to TRBD1. Germline V CDR1 and CDR2: SNHLY, FYNNEI. V was clipped by 8 bases and J by 6 bases; unmatched bases: 5. The CDR3 covers 13 residues. Here the CDR3 reads CASSGQGGQPQHF. CDR3 nucleotides: TGTGCCAGCTCGGGACAGGGCGGTCAGCCCCAGCATTTT. The full variable domain, completed using reference TRBV2 and TRBJ1-5, is EPEVTQTPSHQVTQMGQEVILRCVPISNHLYFYWYRQILGQKVEFLVSFYNNEISEKSEIFDDQFSVERPDGSNFTLKIRSTKLEDSAMYFCASSGQGGQPQHFGDGTRLSIL.